This T cell receptor (beta chain) was identified in a study of long-term antiretroviral therapy in people with HIV. Study findings and constraints: Diversity measured after ART increased yet remained under transplant donor controls.

This clone appeared a single time. What it binds is not known. Run at survey level, the immunoSEQ assay was version v3.0. Profiling relied on immunoSEQ multiplex PCR, and the TCRdb table lists in-frame clones only, not all of them. The sample lists about 26,000 clones; 70% to 90% were seen once. Germline V gene lookup returns CDR1 MNHNS and CDR2 SASEGT. V gave up 4 bases and J gave up 0 bases, with 14 bases separating them. The length of the CDR3 is 16 residues. The clonotype comes from a middle-aged man with HIV. The chain uses TRBV6-1 and TRBJ2-3; perhaps D is TRBD1 or TRBD2 (5 bases each). This sample comprised unsorted PBMCs, obtained roughly 4.9 years after starting antiretroviral therapy. The CDR3 spells CASSGGRGASTDTQYF. The CDR3 DNA reads TGTGCCAGCAGTGGTGGGAGAGGGGCTAGCACAGATACGCAGTATTTT.